The following is a TCR beta chain sequence with its context. Patients in Seattle were enrolled during active infection, then followed longitudinally. The data belong to a study of blood T cell repertoires in COVID-19. Sequencing used immunoSEQ multiplex PCR; TCRdb keeps in-frame clones, though not all of them. The sample holds 68,000 or so clones, around 90% seen once. The germline V and J ends were trimmed by 2 bases and 5 bases, with 14 bases remaining between them. Germline CDR1 SGHDT, CDR2 YYEEEE. The CDR3 totals 15 residues. The receptor's source is a woman between 50 and 59 years old with COVID-19, enrolled during active disease. Sequenced material: peripheral blood. The chain couples TRBV5-6 to TRBJ1-5; D gene ambiguous. The CDR3 spells CASSLKPGNDQPQHF. DNA for the CDR3: TGTGCCAGCAGCTTAAAACCCGGGAACGATCAGCCCCAGCATTTT. The full variable domain, with the rest looked up from reference TRBV5-6 and TRBJ1-5, is DAGVTQSPTHLIKTRGQQVTLRCSPKSGHDTVSWYQQALGQGPQFIFQYYEEEERQRGNFPDRFSGHQFPNYSSELNVNALLLGDSALYLCASSLKPGNDQPQHFGDGTRLSIL.